This T cell receptor (beta chain) was sequenced for a study of CD4 T cells in relation to SARS-CoV-2 and coronaviruses. The unexposed donors gave CD4+ T cells in about 2011-2018, prior to COVID-19. Repertoires were generated with immunoSEQ multiplex PCR, while TCRdb's copy carries only in-frame clones and drops some. The data show about 55,000 clones, just over 85% seen once. This clone was detected only once. CDR3 length: 13 residues. Germline CDR1 MNHEY, CDR2 SVGAGI. Trimming removed 8 bases from V and 1 base from J, with 11 bases in between. This rearrangement joins TRBV6-5 to TRBJ1-1; the D is unclear. The sample comprised memory CD4+ T cells from PBMCs. The clonotype was recovered from a human donor in good health. The CDR3: CASRHPTNTEAFF. In nucleotides, the CDR3 is TGTGCCAGCCGACACCCCACGAACACTGAAGCTTTCTTT.